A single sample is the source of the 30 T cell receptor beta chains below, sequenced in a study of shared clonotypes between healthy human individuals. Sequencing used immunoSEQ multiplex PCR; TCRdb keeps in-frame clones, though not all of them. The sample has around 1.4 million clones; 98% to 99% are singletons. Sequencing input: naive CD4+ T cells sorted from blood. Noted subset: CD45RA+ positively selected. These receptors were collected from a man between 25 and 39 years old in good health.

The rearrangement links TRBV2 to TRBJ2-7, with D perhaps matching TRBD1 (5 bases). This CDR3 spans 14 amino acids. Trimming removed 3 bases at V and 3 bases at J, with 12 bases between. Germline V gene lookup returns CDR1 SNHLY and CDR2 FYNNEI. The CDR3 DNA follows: TGTGCCAGCAGTGATGACAGAGTAATCTACGAGCAGTACTTC. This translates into CASSDDRVIYEQYF.

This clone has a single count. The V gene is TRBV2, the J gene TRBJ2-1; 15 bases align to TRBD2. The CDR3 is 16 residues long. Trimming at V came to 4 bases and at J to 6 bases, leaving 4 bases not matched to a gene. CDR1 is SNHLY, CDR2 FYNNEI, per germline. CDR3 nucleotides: TGTGCCAGCAGTGGGGGACTAGCGGGAGGAGGCAATGAGCAGTTCTTC. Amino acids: CASSGGLAGGGNEQFF.

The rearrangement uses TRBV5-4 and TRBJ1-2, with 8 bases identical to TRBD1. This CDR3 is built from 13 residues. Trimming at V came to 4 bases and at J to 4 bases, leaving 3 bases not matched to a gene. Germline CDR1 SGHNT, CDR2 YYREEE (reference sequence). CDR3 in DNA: TGTGCCAGCAGCCGGGGACAGGCCTATGGCTACACCTTC. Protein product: CASSRGQAYGYTF.

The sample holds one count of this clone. The CDR3 bases are TGTGCCAGCAGTGACCCACAGGATTCGGCTGAGCAGTTCTTC. Its protein product is CASSDPQDSAEQFF. V gene TRBV6-5 combines with J gene TRBJ2-1; a weak D match, TRBD1 (5 bases). Trimming took off 5 bases at V and 9 bases at J, with 17 bases between the two ends. The CDR3 sequence is 14 residues long. Germline values: CDR1 MNHEY, CDR2 SVGAGI.

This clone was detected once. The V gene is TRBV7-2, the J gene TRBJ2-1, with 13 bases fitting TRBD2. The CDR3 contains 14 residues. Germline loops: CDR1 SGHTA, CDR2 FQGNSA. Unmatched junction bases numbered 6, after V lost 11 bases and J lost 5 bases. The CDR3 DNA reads TGTGCCGGCGTAACTAGCGGGAGGGACAATGAGCAGTTCTTC. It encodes CAGVTSGRDNEQFF. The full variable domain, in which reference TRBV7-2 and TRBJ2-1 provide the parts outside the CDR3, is GAGVSQSPSNKVTEKGKDVELRCDPISGHTALYWYRQSLGQGLEFLIYFQGNSAPDKSGLPSDRFSAERTGGSVSTLTIQRTQQEDSAVYLCAGVTSGRDNEQFFGPGTRLTVL.

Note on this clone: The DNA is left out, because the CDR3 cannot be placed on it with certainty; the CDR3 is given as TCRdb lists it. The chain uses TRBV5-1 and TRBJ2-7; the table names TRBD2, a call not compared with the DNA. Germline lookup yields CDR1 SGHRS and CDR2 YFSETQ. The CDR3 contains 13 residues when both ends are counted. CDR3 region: CASSRVGSGIGYF.

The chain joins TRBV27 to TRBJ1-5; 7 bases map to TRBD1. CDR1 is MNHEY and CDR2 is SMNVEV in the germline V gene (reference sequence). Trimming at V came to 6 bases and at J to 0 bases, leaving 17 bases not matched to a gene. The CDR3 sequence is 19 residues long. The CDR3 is CASSRYSGQPLGSNQPQHF. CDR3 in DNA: TGTGCCAGCAGCCGATACTCGGGACAGCCCCTGGGTAGCAATCAGCCCCAGCATTTT.

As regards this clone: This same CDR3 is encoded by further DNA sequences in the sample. The DNA for the CDR3 is TGCGCCAGCAGCTTGGCTCCGGGAGCTAACTATGGCTACACCTTC. The encoded protein is CASSLAPGANYGYTF. The V call is TRBV5-1, the J call TRBJ1-2; D unresolved. The CDR3 is 15 residues long. Germline loops: CDR1 SGHRS, CDR2 YFSETQ. V lost 0 bases and J lost 0, with 9 bases in between.

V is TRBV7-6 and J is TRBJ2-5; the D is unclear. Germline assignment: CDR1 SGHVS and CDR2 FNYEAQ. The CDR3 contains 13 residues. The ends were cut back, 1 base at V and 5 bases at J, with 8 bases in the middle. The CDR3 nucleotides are TGTGCCAGCAGCTTAGGTCCCAGTGAGACCCAGTACTTC. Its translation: CASSLGPSETQYF. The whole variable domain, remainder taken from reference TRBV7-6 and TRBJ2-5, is GAGVSQSPRYKVTKRGQDVALRCDPISGHVSLYWYRQALGQGPEFLTYFNYEAQQDKSGLPNDRFSAERPEGSISTLTIQRTEQRDSAMYRCASSLGPSETQYFGPGTRLLVL.

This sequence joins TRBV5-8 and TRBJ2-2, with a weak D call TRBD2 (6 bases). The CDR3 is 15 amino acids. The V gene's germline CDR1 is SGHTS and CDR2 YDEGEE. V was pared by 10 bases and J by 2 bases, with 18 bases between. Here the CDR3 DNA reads TGTGCCGGGCGGGGCTATAAACATAACACCGGGGAGCTGTTTTTT. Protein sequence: CAGRGYKHNTGELFF.

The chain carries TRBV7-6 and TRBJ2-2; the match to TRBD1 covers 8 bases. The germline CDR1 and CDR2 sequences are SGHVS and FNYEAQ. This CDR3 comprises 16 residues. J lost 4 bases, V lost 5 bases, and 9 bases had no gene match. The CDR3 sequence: CASSAKGQGATGELFF. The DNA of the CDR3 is TGTGCCAGCAGCGCCAAAGGACAGGGCGCCACCGGGGAGCTGTTTTTT.

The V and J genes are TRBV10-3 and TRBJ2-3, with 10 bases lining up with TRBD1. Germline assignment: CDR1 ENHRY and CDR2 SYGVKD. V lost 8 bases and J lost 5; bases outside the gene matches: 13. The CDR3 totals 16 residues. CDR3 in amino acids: CAIGGLGTGVGDTQYF. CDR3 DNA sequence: TGTGCCATCGGGGGGCTGGGGACAGGGGTTGGAGATACGCAGTATTTT.

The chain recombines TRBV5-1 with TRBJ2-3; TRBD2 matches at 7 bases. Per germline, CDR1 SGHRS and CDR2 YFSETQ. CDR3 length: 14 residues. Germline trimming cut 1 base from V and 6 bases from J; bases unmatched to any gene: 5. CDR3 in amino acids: CASSLRTSRDTQYF. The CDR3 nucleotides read TGCGCCAGCAGCTTGAGGACTAGTCGCGATACGCAGTATTTT. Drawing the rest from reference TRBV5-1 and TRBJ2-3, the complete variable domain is KAGVTQTPRYLIKTRGQQVTLSCSPISGHRSVSWYQQTPGQGLQFLFEYFSETQRNKGNFPGRFSGRQFSNSRSEMNVSTLELGDSALYLCASSLRTSRDTQYFGPGTRLTVL.

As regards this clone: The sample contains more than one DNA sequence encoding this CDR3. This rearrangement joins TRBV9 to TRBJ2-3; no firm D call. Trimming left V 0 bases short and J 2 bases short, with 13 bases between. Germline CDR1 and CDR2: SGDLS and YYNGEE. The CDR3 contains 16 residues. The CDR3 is CASSVGSSGYTDTQYF. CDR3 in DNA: TGTGCCAGCAGCGTAGGTAGCTCAGGTTACACAGATACGCAGTATTTT.

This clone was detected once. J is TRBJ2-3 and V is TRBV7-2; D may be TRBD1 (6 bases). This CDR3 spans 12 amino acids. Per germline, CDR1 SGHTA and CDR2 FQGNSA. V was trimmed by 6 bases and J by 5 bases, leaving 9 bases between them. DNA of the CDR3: TGTGCCAGCAGTCGGGACATAGATACGCAGTATTTT. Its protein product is CASSRDIDTQYF. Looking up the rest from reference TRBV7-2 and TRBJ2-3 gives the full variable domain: GAGVSQSPSNKVTEKGKDVELRCDPISGHTALYWYRQSLGQGLEFLIYFQGNSAPDKSGLPSDRFSAERTGGSVSTLTIQRTQQEDSAVYLCASSRDIDTQYFGPGTRLTVL.

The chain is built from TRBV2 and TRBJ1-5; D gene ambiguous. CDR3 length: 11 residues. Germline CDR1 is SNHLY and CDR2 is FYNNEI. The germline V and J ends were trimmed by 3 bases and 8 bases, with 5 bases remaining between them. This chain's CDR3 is CASSDPEPQHF. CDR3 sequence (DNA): TGTGCCAGCAGTGACCCAGAGCCCCAGCATTTT.

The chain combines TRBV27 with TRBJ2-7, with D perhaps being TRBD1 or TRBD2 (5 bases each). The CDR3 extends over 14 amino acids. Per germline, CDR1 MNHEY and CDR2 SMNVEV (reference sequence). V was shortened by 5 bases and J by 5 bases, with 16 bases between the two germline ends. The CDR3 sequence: CASSNPGRGHEQYF. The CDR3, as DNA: TGTGCCAGCAGTAACCCGGGACGGGGCCACGAGCAGTACTTC.

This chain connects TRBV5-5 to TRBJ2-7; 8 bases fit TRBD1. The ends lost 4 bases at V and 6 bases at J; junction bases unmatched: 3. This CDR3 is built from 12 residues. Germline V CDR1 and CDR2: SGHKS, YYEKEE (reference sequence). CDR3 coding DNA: TGTGCCAGCAGCCCCGGACAGGGCGAGCAGTACTTC. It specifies CASSPGQGEQYF.

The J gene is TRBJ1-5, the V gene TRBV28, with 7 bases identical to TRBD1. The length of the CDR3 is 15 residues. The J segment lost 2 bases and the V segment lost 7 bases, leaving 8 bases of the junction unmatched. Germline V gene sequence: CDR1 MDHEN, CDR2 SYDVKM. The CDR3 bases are TGTGCCAGCAACAGGGGAGGAGGTGGCAATCAGCCCCAGCATTTT. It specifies CASNRGGGGNQPQHF.

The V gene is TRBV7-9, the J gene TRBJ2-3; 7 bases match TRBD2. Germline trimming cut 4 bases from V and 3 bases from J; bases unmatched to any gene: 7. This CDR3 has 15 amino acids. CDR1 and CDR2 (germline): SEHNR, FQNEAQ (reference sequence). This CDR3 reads CASSYGLEETDTQYF. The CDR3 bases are TGTGCCAGCAGCTACGGACTAGAGGAGACAGATACGCAGTATTTT.

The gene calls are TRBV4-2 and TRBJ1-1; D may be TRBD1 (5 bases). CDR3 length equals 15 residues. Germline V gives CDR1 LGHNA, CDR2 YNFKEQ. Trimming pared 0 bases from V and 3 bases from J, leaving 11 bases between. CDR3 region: CASSQDDSGHTEAFF. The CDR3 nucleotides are TGTGCCAGCAGCCAAGATGACAGCGGACACACTGAAGCTTTCTTT.

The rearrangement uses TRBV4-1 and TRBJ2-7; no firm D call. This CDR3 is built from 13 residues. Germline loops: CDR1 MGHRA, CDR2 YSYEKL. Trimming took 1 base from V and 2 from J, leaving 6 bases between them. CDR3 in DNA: TGCGCCAGCAGCCAAGCTAACACCTACGAGCAGTACTTC. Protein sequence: CASSQANTYEQYF.

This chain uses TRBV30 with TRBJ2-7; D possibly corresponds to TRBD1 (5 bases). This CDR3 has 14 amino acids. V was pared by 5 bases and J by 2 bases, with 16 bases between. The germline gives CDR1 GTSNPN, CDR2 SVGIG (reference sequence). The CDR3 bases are TGTGCCTGGGGTAAGGGGTTGGTGGCCTACGAGCAGTACTTC. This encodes CAWGKGLVAYEQYF.

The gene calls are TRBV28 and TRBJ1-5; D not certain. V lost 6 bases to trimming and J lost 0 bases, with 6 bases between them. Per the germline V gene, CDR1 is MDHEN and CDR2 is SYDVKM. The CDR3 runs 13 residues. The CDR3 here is CASREGSNQPQHF. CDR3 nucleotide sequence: TGTGCCAGCAGAGAGGGTAGCAATCAGCCCCAGCATTTT.

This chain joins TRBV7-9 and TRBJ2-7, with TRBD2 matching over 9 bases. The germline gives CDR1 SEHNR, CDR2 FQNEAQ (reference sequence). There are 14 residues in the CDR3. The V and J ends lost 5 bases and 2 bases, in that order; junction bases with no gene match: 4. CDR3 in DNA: TGTGCCAGCAGCCAGACTAGCGGTGCCTACGAGCAGTACTTC. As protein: CASSQTSGAYEQYF.

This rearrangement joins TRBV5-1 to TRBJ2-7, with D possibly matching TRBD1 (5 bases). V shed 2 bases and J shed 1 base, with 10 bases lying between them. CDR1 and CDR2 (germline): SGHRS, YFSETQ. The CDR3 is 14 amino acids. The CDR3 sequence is CASSLGQLSYEQYF. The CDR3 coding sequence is TGCGCCAGCAGCTTAGGACAATTGTCCTACGAGCAGTACTTC.

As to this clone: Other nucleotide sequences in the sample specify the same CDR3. The CDR3 nucleotides read TGTGCCAGCAGCTTACGGCAGGGATCCACAGATACGCAGTATTTT. Its translation: CASSLRQGSTDTQYF. The chain is built from TRBV7-3 and TRBJ2-3, with D perhaps TRBD1 (5 bases). The CDR3 totals 15 residues. Germline V gene sequence: CDR1 SGHTA, CDR2 FQGTGA. Between the trimmed V and J ends, which lost 2 bases and 2 bases, there was a span of 11 bases.

In DNA form, the CDR3 reads TGTGCCATCAGGACCTCGGAGGTGAGGACCCAGTACTTC. It encodes CAIRTSEVRTQYF. The V gene is TRBV10-3, the J gene TRBJ2-5; TRBD2 is a possible D gene (5 bases). The length of the CDR3 is 13 residues. CDR1 and CDR2 from the germline V gene are ENHRY and SYGVKD. Trimming pared 6 bases from V and 7 bases from J, leaving 15 bases between.

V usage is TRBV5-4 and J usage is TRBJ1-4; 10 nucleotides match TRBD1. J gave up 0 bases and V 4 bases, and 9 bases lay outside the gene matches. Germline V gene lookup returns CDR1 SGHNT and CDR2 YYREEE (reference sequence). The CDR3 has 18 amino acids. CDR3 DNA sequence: TGTGCCAGCAGCCCGGGACAGGGGAACAATGCAACTAATGAAAAACTGTTTTTT. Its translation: CASSPGQGNNATNEKLFF. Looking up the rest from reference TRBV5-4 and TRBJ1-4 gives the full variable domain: ETGVTQSPTHLIKTRGQQVTLRCSSQSGHNTVSWYQQALGQGPQFIFQYYREEENGRGNFPPRFSGLQFPNYSSELNVNALELDDSALYLCASSPGQGNNATNEKLFFGSGTQLSVL.

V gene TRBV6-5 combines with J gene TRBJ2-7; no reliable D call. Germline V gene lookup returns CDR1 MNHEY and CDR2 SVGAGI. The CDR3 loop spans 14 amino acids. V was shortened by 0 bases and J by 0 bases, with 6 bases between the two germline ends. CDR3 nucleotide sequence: TGTGCCAGCAGTTACTCGAGCAACTCCTACGAGCAGTACTTC. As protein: CASSYSSNSYEQYF.